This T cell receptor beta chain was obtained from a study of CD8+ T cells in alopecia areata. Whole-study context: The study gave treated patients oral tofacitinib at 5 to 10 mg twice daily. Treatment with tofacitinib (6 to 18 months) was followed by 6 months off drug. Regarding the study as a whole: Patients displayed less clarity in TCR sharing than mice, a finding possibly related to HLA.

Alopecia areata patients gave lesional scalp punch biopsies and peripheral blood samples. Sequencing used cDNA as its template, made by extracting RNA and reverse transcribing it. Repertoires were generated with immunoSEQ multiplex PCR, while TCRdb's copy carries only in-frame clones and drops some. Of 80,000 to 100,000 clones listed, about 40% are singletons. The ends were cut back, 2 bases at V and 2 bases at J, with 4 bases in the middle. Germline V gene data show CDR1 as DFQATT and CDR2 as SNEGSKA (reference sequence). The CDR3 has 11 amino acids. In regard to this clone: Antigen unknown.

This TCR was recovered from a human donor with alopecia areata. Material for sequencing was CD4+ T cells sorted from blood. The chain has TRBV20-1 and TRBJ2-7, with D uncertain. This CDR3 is CSARLAYEQYF. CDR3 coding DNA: TGCAGTGCTAGACTAGCCTACGAGCAGTACTTC.